Listed below are T cell receptor beta chains from one sample, sequenced in a study of T cells in tumors after PD-1 blockade. The assay was immunoSEQ multiplex PCR, and TCRdb's table has in-frame clones only and misses some. The sample includes about 33,000 clones, around 78% of them seen just once. The source material was PBMCs, sampled before anti-PD-1 treatment. Receptors were obtained from a human donor with basal cell carcinoma. CDR3s include the opening cysteine and the closing phenylalanine or tryptophan. Fields, in order: clone size, CDR3 length, J gene, D gene, V gene, CDR3 protein, CDR3 DNA. D genes are given only for firm matches. A row's size may be missing; if present it is once, few, many or a size class.

NA | 20 | TRBJ2-7 | NA | TRBV11-3 | CASSSALPLPGPIKGNEQYF | TGTGCCAGCAGCTCTGCTTTGCCCCTGCCGGGACCAATAAAGGGAAACGAGCAGTACTTC
NA | 14 | TRBJ1-5 | NA | TRBV27 | CAAGGSVSNQPQHF | TGCGCGGCCGGGGGATCTGTTAGCAATCAGCCCCAGCATTTT
NA | 16 | TRBJ2-5 | TRBD1 | TRBV19 | CASSIRGRGTGETQYF | TGTGCCAGTAGTATTAGGGGGCGAGGGACAGGGGAGACCCAGTACTTC
NA | 15 | TRBJ1-2 | NA | TRBV7-3 | CASSLIGGPNYGYTF | TGTGCCAGCAGCTTAATCGGAGGGCCTAACTATGGCTACACCTTC
once | 13 | TRBJ1-5 | NA | TRBV7-2 | CASSFKGGQPQHF | TGTGCCAGCAGCTTTAAGGGAGGTCAGCCCCAGCATTTT
NA | 13 | TRBJ2-7 | NA | TRBV30 | CAWSVWRGEEQYF | TGTGCCTGGAGTGTATGGCGGGGCGAAGAGCAGTACTTC
few | 17 | TRBJ2-6 | TRBD2 | TRBV4-3 | CASSQSGGGSGANVLTF | TGCGCCAGCAGCCAAAGCGGGGGGGGCTCTGGGGCCAACGTCCTGACTTTC
NA | 12 | TRBJ2-7 | TRBD1 | TRBV27 | CASSMDRGEQYF | TGTGCCAGCAGCATGGACAGGGGCGAGCAGTACTTC
NA | 15 | TRBJ2-6 | NA | TRBV5-1 | CASSLTPSGANVLTF | TGCGCCAGCAGCTTAACACCCTCTGGGGCCAACGTCCTGACTTTC
few | 15 | TRBJ1-1 | NA | TRBV7-8 | CASSSRRAANTEAFF | TGTGCCAGCAGCTCCAGGAGGGCTGCGAACACTGAAGCTTTCTTT
NA | 13 | TRBJ1-5 | NA | TRBV28 | CASSFGGQQPQHF | TGTGCCAGCAGTTTCGGAGGTCAGCAGCCCCAGCATTTT
NA | 15 | TRBJ1-4 | NA | TRBV19 | CASTLRGRTNEKLFF | TGTGCCAGTACCCTAAGGGGCAGAACTAATGAAAAACTGTTTTTT
NA | 15 | TRBJ1-1 | TRBD1 | TRBV30 | CAWKMGQSRSTEAFF | TGTGCCTGGAAAATGGGACAGTCTAGGAGCACTGAAGCTTTCTTT
NA | 15 | TRBJ1-3 | NA | TRBV7-3 | CASSSGPGTTDTIYF | TGTGCCAGCAGCTCGGGCCCCGGGACGACGGACACCATATATTTT
NA | 15 | TRBJ2-1 | NA | TRBV9 | CASSVGGNSYNEQFF | TGTGCCAGCAGCGTAGGCGGGAACTCCTACAATGAGCAGTTCTTC
NA | 11 | TRBJ1-1 | NA | TRBV20-1 | CSAAGRTEAFF | TGCAGTGCCGCAGGGCGGACTGAAGCTTTCTTT
few | 16 | TRBJ2-2 | NA | TRBV28 | CASPPSGRENTGELFF | TGTGCCAGCCCTCCTTCCGGGAGAGAGAACACCGGGGAGCTGTTTTTT
once | 16 | TRBJ2-3 | NA | TRBV6-2/TRBV6-3 | CASSPRGGGTPNTQYF | TGTGCCAGCAGCCCGCGTGGGGGGGGCACACCAAATACGCAGTATTTT
NA | 14 | TRBJ2-1 | TRBD1 | TRBV10-3 | CAISERTGLNEQFF | TGTGCCATCAGTGAAAGGACAGGGCTCAATGAGCAGTTCTTC
NA | 16 | TRBJ2-7 | NA | TRBV27 | CASSPGPRHGPYEQYF | TGTGCCAGCAGTCCGGGCCCTCGACACGGGCCCTACGAGCAGTACTTC
NA | 14 | TRBJ2-5 | NA | TRBV5-1 | CASSLDGRGETQYF | TGCGCCAGCAGCCTGGACGGGAGAGGGGAGACCCAGTACTTC
medium-sized | 16 | TRBJ1-2 | NA | TRBV9 | CASSPSTGLNDYGYTF | TGTGCCAGCAGCCCGTCGACAGGTTTAAACGACTATGGCTACACCTTC
NA | 15 | TRBJ2-2 | NA | TRBV7-9 | CASSLGIDPTGELFF | TGTGCCAGCAGCTTAGGAATCGACCCCACCGGGGAGCTGTTTTTT
many | 14 | TRBJ2-7 | TRBD1 | TRBV7-9 | CASSLAGQGDEQYF | TGTGCCAGCAGCTTAGCTGGACAGGGGGACGAGCAGTACTTC
NA | 14 | TRBJ1-6 | NA | TRBV4-3 | CASSLKDGNSPLHF | TGCGCCAGCAGCCTAAAGGATGGAAATTCACCCCTCCACTTT
once | 14 | TRBJ2-7 | TRBD1 | TRBV11-3 | CASSGGTGFYEQYF | TGTGCCAGCAGCGGCGGGACAGGGTTTTACGAGCAGTACTTC
NA | 15 | TRBJ2-7 | TRBD2 | TRBV28 | CASSQGLAPTYEQYF | TGTGCCAGCAGCCAGGGACTAGCGCCGACCTACGAGCAGTACTTC
few | 14 | TRBJ2-3 | TRBD2 | TRBV7-2 | CASSGGLYTDTQYF | TGTGCCAGTTCGGGGGGACTCTACACAGATACGCAGTATTTT
NA | 12 | TRBJ2-7 | NA | TRBV7-8 | CASSPLKDEQYF | TGTGCCAGCAGCCCCCTAAAGGACGAGCAGTACTTC
NA | 13 | TRBJ2-7 | NA | TRBV6-2/TRBV6-3 | CASSKLDTYEQYF | TGTGCCAGCAGTAAACTGGACACCTACGAGCAGTACTTC
NA | 13 | TRBJ2-2 | NA | TRBV5-1 | CASTLWGTGELFF | TGCGCCAGCACCCTTTGGGGCACCGGGGAGCTGTTTTTT